This T cell receptor (beta chain) was found in a study of T cells in tuberculosis. Latent tuberculosis screening used tuberculin skin test and IGRA at entry. Unsorted cryopreserved PBMC were sequenced, averaging roughly 100,000 T cells per clinical donor. Clones were sequenced by immunoSEQ multiplex PCR, and TCRdb holds only the in-frame ones, with some missing. The sample yields roughly 29,000 clones, over 85% seen once. V was pared by 0 bases and J by 9 bases, with 8 bases between. CDR3 size: 13 residues. Germline loops: CDR1 MGHRA, CDR2 YSYEKL. The receptor's source is a donor between 10 and 35 years old with latent tuberculosis or without tuberculosis infection. What was sequenced was PBMCs. This chain joins TRBV4-1 and TRBJ2-2; D not resolved. CDR3 sequence (DNA): TGCGCCAGCAGCCAAGAACGAGAGAGGGAGCTGTTTTTT. It codes for CASSQERERELFF.